This TCR beta chain emerged from a study of CD8 T cells in ankylosing spondylitis. Study-wide findings and caveats: A subset of motif variants has previously been described in the synovial fluid and blood of reactive arthritis. Clones tied to disease were said to be significantly enriched in matched ankylosing spondylitis synovial fluid. Eight highly homologous variants made up a TCR beta motif, and this motif appeared characteristic of ankylosing spondylitis blood.

Via MiXCR, TCRdb re-called the 5' RACE reads, giving one row per CDR3 protein. Found here are roughly 700,000 distinct CDR3 sequences, roughly 19% of them singletons; the top ten hold under 20%. The germline V and J ends were trimmed by 3 bases and 5 bases, with 14 bases remaining between them. This CDR3 has 14 residues. Germline V lookup: CDR1 LNHDA, CDR2 SQIVND (reference sequence). About this clonotype itself: Antigen specificity is unknown.

This sequence originates from a male donor with ankylosing spondylitis. V usage is TRBV19 and J usage is TRBJ2-7; the D call may be TRBD1 or TRBD2 (5 bases each). Sequenced: blood, either unsorted or a sorted T cell fraction (not recorded which). CDR3 residues: CASSIQGVQDEQYF. The CDR3 coding sequence is TGTGCCAGTAGTATTCAGGGAGTTCAAGACGAGCAGTACTTC.